What follows are 25 T cell receptor beta chains derived from one specimen sequenced in a study of shared clonotypes between healthy human individuals. The protocol was immunoSEQ multiplex PCR, while the TCRdb copy is restricted to in-frame clones and leaves out a portion. This table has around 500,000 clones, 60% to 85% appearing once. The sample taken for sequencing was PBMCs. All receptors come from a woman aged 35 to 49 in good health. Some clones in this sample may be carry-over from other donors' samples.

This chain joins TRBV29-1 and TRBJ1-2; 7 bases line up with TRBD1. This CDR3 has 13 amino acids. Germline loops: CDR1 SQVTM, CDR2 ANQGSEA. Trimming at V came to 7 bases and at J to 5 bases, leaving 10 bases not matched to a gene. The chain's CDR3 is CSAISGRGYGYTF. The CDR3 coding sequence is TGCAGCGCCATCTCGGGCAGGGGGTATGGCTACACCTTC. Full variable domain (outside the CDR3, taken from reference TRBV29-1 and TRBJ1-2): SAVISQKPSRDICQRGTSLTIQCQVDSQVTMMFWYRQQPGQSLTLIATANQGSEATYESGFVIDKFPISRPNLTFSTLTVSNMSPEDSSIYLCSAISGRGYGYTFGSGTRLTVV.

CDR3 residues: CASRQDGPYGYTF. For the CDR3, the DNA is TGTGCCAGCAGACAGGACGGCCCGTATGGCTACACCTTC. The V gene is TRBV2, the J gene TRBJ1-2, with a weak D call TRBD1 (5 bases). The CDR3 length is 13 residues. Germline CDR1 SNHLY, CDR2 FYNNEI. Trimming took off 6 bases at V and 5 bases at J, with 13 bases between the two ends.

A note on this clone: Other DNA sequences of this sample code for an identical CDR3. This chain uses TRBV5-1 with TRBJ1-2; no firm D call. Trimming removed 5 bases from V and 2 bases from J, with 10 bases in between. Germline CDR1 reads SGHRS; CDR2 reads YFSETQ. The CDR3 is 13 residues long. CDR3 residues: CASSPGVNYGYTF. CDR3 coding DNA: TGCGCCAGCAGTCCCGGAGTCAACTATGGCTACACCTTC.

This clone showed up just a few times. This chain uses TRBV6-4 with TRBJ2-3; D call uncertain. CDR1 MRHNA and CDR2 SNTAGT come from the germline V gene. V dropped 4 bases and J dropped 2 bases, with 7 bases sitting between them. This CDR3 has 13 residues. The CDR3 protein is CASSGGDTDTQYF. CDR3 DNA: TGTGCCAGCAGTGGTGGAGACACAGATACGCAGTATTTT.

The chain uses TRBV29-1 and TRBJ2-3; 8 bases map to TRBD2. CDR1 is SQVTM, CDR2 ANQGSEA, per germline. This CDR3 has 16 amino acids. V was clipped by 2 bases and J by 2 bases; unmatched bases: 9. This CDR3 reads CSVESPGREATDTQYF. The CDR3 nucleotides are TGCAGCGTTGAAAGTCCGGGGCGGGAGGCCACAGATACGCAGTATTTT.

The rearrangement links TRBV6-5 to TRBJ1-5; D might be TRBD1 (5 bases). The length of the CDR3 is 15 residues. V lost 6 bases, J lost 10 bases, and 22 bases lay in between. Germline CDR1 reads MNHEY; CDR2 reads SVGAGI. CDR3 loop: CASSPGRGAGRPQHF. CDR3 nucleotides: TGTGCCAGCAGCCCGGGACGAGGAGCTGGTCGCCCCCAGCATTTT.

On this clone itself: Germline is not matched at one junction end, which may reflect a read error. The chain joins TRBV28 to TRBJ2-7; TRBD2 matches 11 bases. Germline lookup yields CDR1 MDHEN and CDR2 SYDVKM. The CDR3 contains 14 residues. Here the CDR3 reads CASNLLAGDYEQYF. CDR3 sequence (DNA): TGTGCCAGCAATTTACTAGCGGGGGACTACGAGCAGTACTTC.

J is TRBJ2-3 and V is TRBV7-2; TRBD2 agrees at 14 bases. The trim removed 1 base at V and 1 base at J, leaving 1 base unmatched. Looked up from germline, CDR1 is SGHTA and CDR2 is FQGNSA. This CDR3 is built from 17 residues. CDR3 in DNA: TGTGCCAGCAGCTTAGTGACTAGCGGGAGGGGCACAGATACGCAGTATTTT. Translating gives CASSLVTSGRGTDTQYF.

Details on this clone: A much larger clone is a single base away; this may be a read error. This sample also contains other DNA sequences that code for the same CDR3. The genes are TRBV28 and TRBJ2-1; 8 bases line up with TRBD2. The CDR3 covers 16 residues. Germline V lookup: CDR1 MDHEN, CDR2 SYDVKM. The V and J ends lost 2 bases and 7 bases, in that order; junction bases with no gene match: 10. The CDR3 DNA is TGTGCCAGCAGTTTAACCAGCGGGAGTTCATTGAATGAGCAGTTCTTC. Its protein is CASSLTSGSSLNEQFF.

This clone was counted ten times or more. V gene TRBV20-1 combines with J gene TRBJ2-7; D is unclear. CDR3 length: 11 amino acids. CDR1 is DFQATT and CDR2 is SNEGSKA in the germline V gene (reference sequence). V was clipped by 6 bases and J by 5 bases, with 11 bases between them. The CDR3 coding sequence is TGCAGTGCCGCGGTGGGAAACGAGCAGTACTTC. Its translation: CSAAVGNEQYF.

This chain connects TRBV7-9 to TRBJ1-3; possible D gene TRBD1, 5 bases. From germline, CDR1 is SEHNR and CDR2 FQNEAQ (reference sequence). The CDR3 is 13 amino acids. Trimming shortened V by 11 bases and J by 1 base, and 12 bases separated the two germline ends. The CDR3 sequence: CAGERGSGNTIYF. The CDR3 nucleotides are TGTGCCGGCGAGAGGGGTTCTGGAAACACCATATATTTT.

The chain combines TRBV5-1 with TRBJ2-1; D perhaps matches TRBD2 (5 bases). The length of the CDR3 is 15 residues. CDR1 is SGHRS and CDR2 is YFSETQ in the germline V gene. Trimming took 1 base from V and 4 from J, leaving 12 bases between them. The CDR3 DNA is TGCGCCAGCAGCTTGTTCTCCCGGGATTACAATGAGCAGTTCTTC. It is translated as CASSLFSRDYNEQFF.

This chain connects TRBV19 to TRBJ2-3; the D gene is possibly TRBD1 (6 bases). Germline lookup yields CDR1 LNHDA and CDR2 SQIVND (reference sequence). There are 14 residues in the CDR3. V dropped 4 bases and J dropped 4 bases, with 12 bases sitting between them. DNA of the CDR3: TGTGCCAGTAGTACCCCAGGGGTCGCAGATACGCAGTATTTT. Translating gives CASSTPGVADTQYF.

This clone was detected once. V is TRBV2 and J is TRBJ1-4, with TRBD1 matching over 8 bases. The CDR3 covers 15 residues. Germline CDR1 and CDR2: SNHLY and FYNNEI. V shed 3 bases, J shed 8 bases, and the junction held 8 bases outside the gene matches. Written as DNA, the CDR3 is TGTGCCAGCAGTGAGGGTACAGGGGGTTGGGAAAAACTGTTTTTT. Amino acids: CASSEGTGGWEKLFF.

The chain couples TRBV4-3 to TRBJ1-5; TRBD1 matches at 7 bases. V trimming: 3 bases; J trimming: 7 bases; junction bases outside the gene matches: 12. The CDR3 covers 16 residues. The germline V gene has CDR1 LGHNA and CDR2 YSLEER. CDR3 sequence (DNA): TGCGCCAGCAGCCAGGGGCTCCACAGGGGAAGCCAGCCCCAGCATTTT. It encodes CASSQGLHRGSQPQHF.

The rearrangement joins TRBV7-3 to TRBJ2-1; 10 nucleotides align to TRBD2. Germline assignment: CDR1 SGHTA and CDR2 FQGTGA. CDR3 length: 15 amino acids. Trimming at V came to 4 bases and at J to 12 bases, leaving 12 bases not matched to a gene. For the CDR3, the DNA is TGTGCCAGCAGCTCTACTAGCGGGACTCGCTCGGGGCAGTTCTTC. Translation: CASSSTSGTRSGQFF.

The chain is built from TRBV5-1 and TRBJ2-3; possibly TRBD2 for D (6 bases). V was trimmed by 2 bases and J by 3 bases, leaving 10 bases between them. From germline, CDR1 is SGHRS and CDR2 YFSETQ. The CDR3 totals 14 residues. The CDR3 region has the DNA TGCGCCAGCAGCTTCGCCCGGGAGACAGATACGCAGTATTTT. This sequence encodes CASSFARETDTQYF. Looking up the rest from reference TRBV5-1 and TRBJ2-3 gives the full variable domain: KAGVTQTPRYLIKTRGQQVTLSCSPISGHRSVSWYQQTPGQGLQFLFEYFSETQRNKGNFPGRFSGRQFSNSRSEMNVSTLELGDSALYLCASSFARETDTQYFGPGTRLTVL.

The chain joins TRBV30 to TRBJ1-5; D is unclear. This CDR3 region has 17 residues. Trimming removed 0 bases from V and 1 base from J, with 16 bases in between. Germline V CDR1 and CDR2: GTSNPN, SVGIG (reference sequence). CDR3 sequence (DNA): TGTGCCTGGAGTGTACGGGGTCCGGGGTTGAGCAATCAGCCCCAGCATTTT. It translates to CAWSVRGPGLSNQPQHF. The full variable domain, in which reference TRBV30 and TRBJ1-5 provide the parts outside the CDR3, is SQTIHQWPATLVQPVGSPLSLECTVEGTSNPNLYWYRQAAGRGLQLLFYSVGIGQISSEVPQNLSASRPQDRQFILSSKKLLLSDSGFYLCAWSVRGPGLSNQPQHFGDGTRLSIL.

This CDR3 is CASSPQTQGQGASYTF. The CDR3 bases are TGTGCCAGCTCACCACAAACCCAGGGACAGGGGGCTAGCTACACCTTC. The V gene is TRBV18, the J gene TRBJ1-2; 12 bases fit TRBD1. Germline values: CDR1 KGHSH, CDR2 LQKENI. V shed 1 base and J 9 bases; nucleotides not matched to a gene: 9. CDR3 length: 16 amino acids.

V and J are TRBV27 and TRBJ2-5; 7 bases line up with TRBD1. The J call could be wrong; TRBJ2-7 is a better fit for the DNA end. Per the germline V gene, CDR1 is MNHEY and CDR2 is SMNVEV (reference sequence). The CDR3 is 14 amino acids. CDR3 nucleotides: TGTGCCAGCAGGAAACAGGGGTTTGTTCACGAGCAGTACTTC. Translating it yields CASRKQGFVHEQYF.

A remark on this clone: A far more abundant clone sits one base away, making this likely a read error. V gene TRBV6-5 combines with J gene TRBJ2-7; D is undetermined. This CDR3 region has 12 residues. Trimming left V 9 bases short and J 0 bases short, with 9 bases between. Germline V lookup: CDR1 MNHEY, CDR2 SVGAGI. The CDR3 DNA is TGTGCCAGTGCACGGAGCTCCTACGAGCAGTACTTC. It encodes CASARSSYEQYF.

The count of this clone is one. The genes are TRBV6-5 and TRBJ2-1; 10 bases map to TRBD2. The length of the CDR3 is 14 residues. Germline CDR1 is MNHEY and CDR2 is SVGAGI. V lost 4 bases, J lost 8 bases, and 5 bases stayed unmatched. CDR3 in DNA: TGTGCCAGCAGTTCTGGGACTAGCGTCCATGAGCAGTTCTTC. Translated: CASSSGTSVHEQFF.

This clone was detected a few times. The chain employs TRBV5-6 and TRBJ1-2; D gene unclear. V shed 0 bases and J shed 4 bases, with 7 bases lying between them. Per germline, CDR1 SGHDT and CDR2 YYEEEE. The CDR3 is made up of 13 amino acids. The CDR3 region has the DNA TGTGCCAGCAGCTTGGTGTCAGTCTATGGCTACACCTTC. Its translation: CASSLVSVYGYTF.

This clone has ten or more counts. The chain employs TRBV5-1 and TRBJ1-4; D unclear. V was pared by 0 bases and J by 8 bases, with 11 bases between. The CDR3 spans 14 residues. In germline, CDR1 is SGHRS, CDR2 YFSETQ. DNA of the CDR3: TGCGCCAGCAGCTTGGGGCAGTCAGGCGAAAAACTGTTTTTT. Amino acids: CASSLGQSGEKLFF.

This chain joins TRBV30 and TRBJ2-7, with TRBD2 as a possible D gene (7 bases). This CDR3 has 14 amino acids. Germline CDR1 and CDR2: GTSNPN and SVGIG (reference sequence). V lost 0 bases and J lost 7, with 16 bases in between. CDR3 protein: CAWSVLGRGGEQYF. As DNA, the CDR3 is TGTGCCTGGAGTGTGTTGGGCAGGGGAGGGGAGCAGTACTTC.